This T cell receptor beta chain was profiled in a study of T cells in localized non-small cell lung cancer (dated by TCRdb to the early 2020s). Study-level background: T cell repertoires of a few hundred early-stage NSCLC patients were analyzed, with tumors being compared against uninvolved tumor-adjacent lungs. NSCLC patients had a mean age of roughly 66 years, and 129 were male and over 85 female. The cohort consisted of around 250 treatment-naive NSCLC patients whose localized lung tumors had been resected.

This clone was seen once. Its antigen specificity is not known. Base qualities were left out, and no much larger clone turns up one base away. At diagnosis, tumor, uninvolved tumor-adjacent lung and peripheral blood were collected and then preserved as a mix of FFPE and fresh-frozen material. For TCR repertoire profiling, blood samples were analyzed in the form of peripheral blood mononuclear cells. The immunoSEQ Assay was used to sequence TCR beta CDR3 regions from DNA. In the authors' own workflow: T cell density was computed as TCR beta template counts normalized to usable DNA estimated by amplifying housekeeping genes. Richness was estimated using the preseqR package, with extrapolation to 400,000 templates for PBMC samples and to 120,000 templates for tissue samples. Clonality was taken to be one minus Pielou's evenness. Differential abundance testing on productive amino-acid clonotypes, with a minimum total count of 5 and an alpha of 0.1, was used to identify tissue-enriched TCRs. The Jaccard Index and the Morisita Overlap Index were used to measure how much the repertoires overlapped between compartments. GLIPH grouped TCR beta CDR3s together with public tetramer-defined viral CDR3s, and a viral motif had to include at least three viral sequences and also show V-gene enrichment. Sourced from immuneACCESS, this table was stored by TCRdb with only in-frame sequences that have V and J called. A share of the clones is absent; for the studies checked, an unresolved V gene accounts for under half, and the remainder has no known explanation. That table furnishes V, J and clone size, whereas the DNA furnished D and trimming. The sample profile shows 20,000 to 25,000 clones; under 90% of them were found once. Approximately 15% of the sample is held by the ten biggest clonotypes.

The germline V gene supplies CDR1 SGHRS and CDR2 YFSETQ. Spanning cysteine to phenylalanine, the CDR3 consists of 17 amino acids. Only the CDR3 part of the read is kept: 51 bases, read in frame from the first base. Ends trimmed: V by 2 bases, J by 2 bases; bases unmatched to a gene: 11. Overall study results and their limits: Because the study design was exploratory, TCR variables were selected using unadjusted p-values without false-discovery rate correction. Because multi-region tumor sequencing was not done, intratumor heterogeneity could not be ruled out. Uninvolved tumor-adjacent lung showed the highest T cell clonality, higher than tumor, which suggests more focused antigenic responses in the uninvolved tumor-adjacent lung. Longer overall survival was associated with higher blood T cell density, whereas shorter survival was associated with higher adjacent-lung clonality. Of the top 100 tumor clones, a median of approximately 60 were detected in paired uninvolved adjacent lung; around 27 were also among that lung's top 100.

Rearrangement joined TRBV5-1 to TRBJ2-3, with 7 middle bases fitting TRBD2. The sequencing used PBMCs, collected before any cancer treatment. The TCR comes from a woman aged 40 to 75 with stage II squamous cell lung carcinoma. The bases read TGCGCCAGCAGCTTCCTGGGGGACTACTATTCCACAGATACGCAGTATTTT. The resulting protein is CASSFLGDYYSTDTQYF.